The rows below give T cell receptor beta chains drawn from one sample of a study of T-cell reconstitution after alpha-beta-depleted transplantation in children. MiXCR, applied by TCRdb to the PCR reads, yields one record per CDR3 protein. The sample holds about 130,000 distinct CDR3 sequences, about 9.6% seen once. The material was PBMCs, mostly from graft donor cells, obtained 180 days after TCRalphabeta/CD19-depleted stem cell transplant. The receptors derive from a girl under three years old who had a stem cell transplant for combined immunodeficiency, so the T cells may come from the graft donor. The CDR3 runs from the conserved cysteine through the conserved F or W. D genes are given only for firm matches. Expanded clones get a size class; other rows say once, few or many, or leave the size out.

v_call,clone_size,j_call,d_call,cdr3_aa
TRBV3-1,few,TRBJ2-1,.,CASSQDPRAYNEQFF
TRBV7-9,.,TRBJ2-2,.,CASTLTGDTGELFF
TRBV28,many,TRBJ2-5,TRBD1,CASSLWTGSQETQYF
TRBV27,many,TRBJ2-5,.,CASSPHSGGRQETQYF
TRBV20-1,.,TRBJ2-1,TRBD1,CSARDPDRAYNEQFF
TRBV5-1,many,TRBJ2-3,.,CASSQDLGGQDTQYF
TRBV20-1,.,TRBJ2-7,TRBD1,CSATYRGSRSYEQYF
TRBV20-1,few,TRBJ1-1,.,CSAKGIGGWNTEAFF
TRBV12-3/TRBV12-4,few,TRBJ2-7,.,CASSFGDIYEQYF
TRBV29-1,few,TRBJ2-1,.,CSALPRKSEQFF
TRBV20-1,many,TRBJ2-7,.,CSARDGTFYEQYF
TRBV11-1,.,TRBJ1-1,.,CASSFNGENTEAFF
TRBV13,.,TRBJ2-3,.,CASSPRGRGADTQYF
TRBV12-3/TRBV12-4,few,TRBJ2-7,.,CASSFDWIGRGEQYF
TRBV5-1,few,TRBJ2-7,TRBD1,CASSFDRGTYEQYF
TRBV18,few,TRBJ2-1,.,CASSLITGPGDNEQFF
TRBV7-8,.,TRBJ2-5,.,CASSLETTQETQYF
TRBV20-1,many,TRBJ2-1,TRBD1,CSARRGTGLYNEQFF
TRBV21-1,.,TRBJ2-2,.,CASSKELLANTGELFF
TRBV7-8,few,TRBJ1-3,.,CASSLARGRKRDTIYF
TRBV12-3/TRBV12-4,.,TRBJ2-7,TRBD1,CASSRDRAYEQYF
TRBV28,many,TRBJ2-7,.,CASSSPRDNLSYEQYF
TRBV5-1,few,TRBJ1-1,TRBD1,CASSSSGQGWTEAFF
TRBV11-2,.,TRBJ2-2,.,CASSLEGTFANTGELFF
TRBV4-3,.,TRBJ2-1,.,CASSQGRPSSYNEQFF
TRBV12-3/TRBV12-4,many,TRBJ2-7,TRBD1,CASSLVGTGIYEQYF
TRBV4-3,.,TRBJ2-2,TRBD2,CASSHTSGSDTGELFF
TRBV5-1,many,TRBJ2-7,.,CASSLRDGYEQYF
TRBV12-3/TRBV12-4,.,TRBJ2-3,.,CASSWDSDTQYF
TRBV30,.,TRBJ1-5,TRBD1,CAWSAKSTGTGKRGPQHF
TRBV10-3,many,TRBJ2-2,TRBD1,CAIQGQGDTGELFF
TRBV20-1,many,TRBJ1-1,.,CSATGDNTEAFF
TRBV10-3,few,TRBJ2-1,.,CAISEGTYNEQFF
TRBV18,few,TRBJ1-5,TRBD1,CASSLTRDRDNQPQHF
TRBV7-6,few,TRBJ2-5,TRBD2,CASRAGTSGGLAQYF
TRBV6-4,few,TRBJ2-2,.,CASRTLFLPRGVPTGELFF
TRBV12-3/TRBV12-4,.,TRBJ1-6,.,CASSLRDKSSYNSPLHF
TRBV20-1,few,TRBJ2-7,TRBD2,CSARDPSGRAYEQYF
TRBV25-1,few,TRBJ1-6,.,CASSESRGLTIISPLHF
TRBV6-1,few,TRBJ2-1,.,CASSVQDYANEQFF
TRBV5-1,few,TRBJ1-2,.,CASSVETDDNYGYTF
TRBV5-1,.,TRBJ2-3,.,CASSLTSRDTQYF
TRBV29-1,many,TRBJ2-5,TRBD1,CSVEPTGGGETQYF
TRBV2,few,TRBJ2-2,.,CASSESITGELFF
TRBV9,few,TRBJ1-2,.,CASSVAQGLGYGYTF
TRBV20-1,.,TRBJ2-3,TRBD1,CSALRTGRIRPQYF
TRBV20-1,.,TRBJ2-1,TRBD2,CSAGEGTSGRVHNEQFF
TRBV7-2,few,TRBJ2-7,.,CASSLAGDYEQYF
TRBV6-1,few,TRBJ1-1,.,CASRRGFSTEAFF
TRBV20-1,few,TRBJ2-7,.,CSARDPWYGVSYEQYF
TRBV12-3/TRBV12-4,few,TRBJ2-5,TRBD2,CASSTGTSGRGETQYF
TRBV12-3/TRBV12-4,.,TRBJ2-7,.,CASSWAGQRSYEQYF
TRBV20-1,many,TRBJ2-7,.,CSARHRASGQYF
TRBV6-2/TRBV6-3,few,TRBJ1-6,.,CASSYGGGEPLHF
TRBV20-1,few,TRBJ2-5,.,CSGADSRETQYF
TRBV3-1,many,TRBJ1-4,.,CASSQEDRGAGEKLFF
TRBV20-1,few,TRBJ2-5,TRBD2,CSARELAGVGETQYF
TRBV6-5,few,TRBJ1-4,.,CASSTVNEKLFF